Listed below are T cell receptor beta chains from one sample, sequenced in a study of blood T cell repertoires in COVID-19. Libraries were prepared by immunoSEQ multiplex PCR; TCRdb keeps only in-frame clonotypes and omits some of them. This table holds hundreds of thousands of clones, about nine tenths found once. Sequences were obtained from peripheral blood. The source of these receptors is a woman aged 30 to 39 with COVID-19, enrolled during active disease. The CDR3 runs from the conserved cysteine through the conserved F or W. The D gene is left open where the match is weak. Some rows have no size entry. The others give once, few or many, or a class for an expanded clone.

J gene: TRBJ2-7; D gene: TRBD1; V gene: TRBV29-1; clone size: .; CDR3 DNA: TGCAGCGGGGGGGACAGGGGCTCCGAGCAGTACTTC; CDR3 protein: CSGGDRGSEQYF
J gene: TRBJ1-2; D gene: TRBD1; V gene: TRBV18; clone size: .; CDR3 DNA: TGTGCCAGCTCACCGCCGACAGGGCCTCACTATGGCTACACCTTC; CDR3 protein: CASSPPTGPHYGYTF
J gene: TRBJ1-1; D gene: .; V gene: TRBV5-4; clone size: .; CDR3 DNA: TGTGCCAGCAGCCGGCGGGTCGGGAACACTGAAGCTTTCTTT; CDR3 protein: CASSRRVGNTEAFF
J gene: TRBJ2-2; D gene: .; V gene: TRBV27; clone size: .; CDR3 DNA: TGTGCCAGCAGTTTAACCAGGACGAACACCGGGGAGCTGTTTTTT; CDR3 protein: CASSLTRTNTGELFF
J gene: TRBJ1-3; D gene: TRBD1; V gene: TRBV7-6; clone size: .; CDR3 DNA: TGTGCCAGCAGCTGGGGGGACAGCCTCTCTGGAAACACCATATATTTT; CDR3 protein: CASSWGDSLSGNTIYF
J gene: TRBJ1-5; D gene: .; V gene: TRBV3-1/TRBV3-2; clone size: .; CDR3 DNA: TGTGCCAGCAGCCAAGATCTAAGGGGCTGGCAGCCCCAGCATTTT; CDR3 protein: CASSQDLRGWQPQHF
J gene: TRBJ2-2; D gene: TRBD2; V gene: TRBV28; clone size: .; CDR3 DNA: TGTGCCAGCAGTGTACCGCCCGCGGGGGCCGGGGAGCTGTTTTTT; CDR3 protein: CASSVPPAGAGELFF
J gene: TRBJ1-2; D gene: .; V gene: TRBV5-1; clone size: .; CDR3 DNA: TGCGCCAGCAGCAAGGGGCGGCCGGCGCCGGTTCCTTCTACTTATGGCTACACCTTC; CDR3 protein: CASSKGRPAPVPSTYGYTF
J gene: TRBJ1-1; D gene: TRBD1; V gene: TRBV6-5; clone size: .; CDR3 DNA: TGTGCCAGCACCCGGGACAGGTATTTATACACTGAAGCTTTCTTT; CDR3 protein: CASTRDRYLYTEAFF
J gene: TRBJ1-3; D gene: .; V gene: TRBV18; clone size: .; CDR3 DNA: TGTGCCAGCTCACCATCCGCGGCTGGAAACACCATATATTTT; CDR3 protein: CASSPSAAGNTIYF
J gene: TRBJ2-1; D gene: .; V gene: TRBV6-5; clone size: .; CDR3 DNA: TGTGCCAGCAGCTTAGACGGGGGGCCCAATGAGCAGTTCTTC; CDR3 protein: CASSLDGGPNEQFF
J gene: TRBJ1-5; D gene: TRBD1; V gene: TRBV13; clone size: once; CDR3 DNA: TGTGCCAGCAGCTCCGGACAGGATCAGCCCCAGCATTTT; CDR3 protein: CASSSGQDQPQHF
J gene: TRBJ2-3; D gene: .; V gene: TRBV10-1; clone size: .; CDR3 DNA: TGCGCCAGGGGTAGACCGACAGGCACAGATACGCAGTATTTT; CDR3 protein: CARGRPTGTDTQYF
J gene: TRBJ1-5; D gene: .; V gene: TRBV28; clone size: .; CDR3 DNA: TGTGCCAGCAGTCAGTGGGGCCAGCCCCAGCATTTT; CDR3 protein: CASSQWGQPQHF
J gene: TRBJ2-7; D gene: TRBD2; V gene: TRBV14; clone size: .; CDR3 DNA: TGTGCCAGCAGCCAAGAGGCGACTCTGCGGGGGGGTTCTTTCGAGCAGTACTTC; CDR3 protein: CASSQEATLRGGSFEQYF
J gene: TRBJ2-2; D gene: .; V gene: TRBV12-3/TRBV12-4; clone size: once; CDR3 DNA: TGTGCCAGCAGTTTCGTCGGGGAGCTGTTTTTT; CDR3 protein: CASSFVGELFF
J gene: TRBJ1-2; D gene: TRBD1; V gene: TRBV20-1; clone size: .; CDR3 DNA: TGCAGTGGGGGACAGGGTGAGGGCTACACCTTC; CDR3 protein: CSGGQGEGYTF
J gene: TRBJ1-2; D gene: .; V gene: TRBV5-1; clone size: .; CDR3 DNA: TGCGCCAGCAGCTTGGGGGGGACAAATGGCTACACCTTC; CDR3 protein: CASSLGGTNGYTF
J gene: TRBJ2-5; D gene: TRBD2; V gene: TRBV11-2; clone size: once; CDR3 DNA: TGTGCCAGCAGCTATCCCCCGGGACTAGCGGGGGGTACCGGTCAGACCCAGTACTTC; CDR3 protein: CASSYPPGLAGGTGQTQYF
J gene: TRBJ2-7; D gene: TRBD1; V gene: TRBV5-1; clone size: few; CDR3 DNA: TGCGCCAGCAGCTTGGGATGGGACAGACAGTACTTC; CDR3 protein: CASSLGWDRQYF
J gene: TRBJ2-3; D gene: TRBD2; V gene: TRBV7-9; clone size: .; CDR3 DNA: TGTGCCAGCAGCGTCACTAGCGGGGGCACAGATACGCAGTATTTT; CDR3 protein: CASSVTSGGTDTQYF
J gene: TRBJ1-4; D gene: TRBD1; V gene: TRBV5-5; clone size: once; CDR3 DNA: TGTGCCAGCAGCTCCGACAGGGACGGAAGTGAAAAACTGTTTTTT; CDR3 protein: CASSSDRDGSEKLFF
J gene: TRBJ1-1; D gene: TRBD1; V gene: TRBV7-2; clone size: once; CDR3 DNA: TGTGCCAGCAGCTTGCGACAGGGGCGGACTGAAGCTTTCTTT; CDR3 protein: CASSLRQGRTEAFF
J gene: TRBJ1-2; D gene: TRBD1; V gene: TRBV4-1; clone size: .; CDR3 DNA: TGCGCCAGCAGCCTTCTCATAGGACAGGACTCCTATGGCTACACCTTC; CDR3 protein: CASSLLIGQDSYGYTF
J gene: TRBJ2-1; D gene: .; V gene: TRBV28; clone size: .; CDR3 DNA: TGTGCCAGCAGTTTATGGGAGTTAGAGCAGTTCTTC; CDR3 protein: CASSLWELEQFF
J gene: TRBJ2-4; D gene: TRBD1; V gene: TRBV18; clone size: .; CDR3 DNA: TGTGCCAGCTCACCAGGGACAGGGGCGAATTTAGCCAAAAACATTCAGTACTTC; CDR3 protein: CASSPGTGANLAKNIQYF
J gene: TRBJ1-4; D gene: .; V gene: TRBV27; clone size: .; CDR3 DNA: TGTGCCAGCAAAAGGACAGCAACTAATGAAAAACTGTTTTTT; CDR3 protein: CASKRTATNEKLFF
J gene: TRBJ1-1; D gene: TRBD1; V gene: TRBV4-1; clone size: .; CDR3 DNA: TGCGCCAGCAGTCAGAGGACAGGAAGATGGACTGAAGCTTTCTTT; CDR3 protein: CASSQRTGRWTEAFF
J gene: TRBJ2-7; D gene: TRBD1; V gene: TRBV7-2; clone size: .; CDR3 DNA: TGTGCCAGCAGTCAAAGACAGGGGAGCTCCTACGAGCAGTACTTC; CDR3 protein: CASSQRQGSSYEQYF
J gene: TRBJ1-3; D gene: TRBD1; V gene: TRBV6-1; clone size: .; CDR3 DNA: TGTGCCAGCAGTGCCCCGGGACAGGGGGCGCCCGGAAACACCATATATTTT; CDR3 protein: CASSAPGQGAPGNTIYF
J gene: TRBJ1-2; D gene: .; V gene: TRBV19; clone size: .; CDR3 DNA: TGTGCCCTTACAGCTTATGGCTACACCTTC; CDR3 protein: CALTAYGYTF